The clone carrying this T cell receptor beta chain was seen a handful of times. V gave up 5 bases and J gave up 6 bases; unmatched junction bases: 5. The CDR3 is 14 residues long. A universal primer site was added by template switching, and unique molecular identifiers were carried by the cDNA. One entry per CDR3 protein, called by TCRdb with MiXCR from the 5' RACE reads. The profile shows about 460,000 distinct CDR3 sequences, approximately 14% of them singletons. This entry is derived from a study of identical twins. All of the donors were Caucasians in good health. A further study also used this sample, focusing on yellow fever vaccine responses in identical twins.

The chain employs TRBV12-3 or TRBV12-4 and TRBJ2-2, with 8 bases lining up with TRBD2. This clonotype was obtained from a woman aged 18 to 35 in good health. Sequenced sample: CD4+ T cells sorted from blood. The DNA for the CDR3 is TGTGCCAGCAGTATAAGCGGGAGTGCCGGGGAGCTGTTTTTT. Protein product: CASSISGSAGELFF.